The 2 T cell receptor beta chains below were found in one sample sequenced in a study of blood T cell repertoires in COVID-19. Sequenced by immunoSEQ multiplex PCR; TCRdb stores in-frame clones only, minus some. The sample lists about 200,000 clones, approximately 80% occurring once. The source material was PBMCs or T cells enriched from blood (not recorded which). The source is a man aged 35 to 55 who had recovered from COVID-19.

The CDR3 sequence is CASSLGESGRKNEKLFF. The CDR3, as DNA: TGTGCCAGCAGCTTGGGAGAGTCTGGCAGGAAAAATGAAAAACTGTTTTTT. The chain has TRBV5-6 and TRBJ1-4; no clear D. The germline CDR1 and CDR2 sequences are SGHDT and YYEEEE. Trimming took 0 bases from V and 5 from J, leaving 17 bases between them. The CDR3 length is 17 residues.

The chain is built from TRBV6-6 and TRBJ1-3; D ambiguous. Germline values: CDR1 MNHNY, CDR2 SVGAGI (reference sequence). V lost 0 bases to trimming and J lost 4 bases, with 7 bases between them. CDR3 length: 14 residues. CDR3 in amino acids: CASSYSYGGNTIYF. The CDR3 DNA sequence: TGTGCCAGCAGTTACTCCTACGGGGGAAACACCATATATTTT.